These 30 T cell receptor beta chains were sequenced from one sample in a study of early T cells in non-severe SARS-CoV-2 infection. One entry per CDR3 protein results from TCRdb running MiXCR on the 5' RACE reads. The data contain 85,000 to 100,000 distinct CDR3 sequences, roughly 15% of them singletons. The source was whole blood, collected at baseline. The receptors originated from an adult who was a healthcare worker with PCR-confirmed SARS-CoV-2 infection or an uninfected control (not recorded which).

The chain combines TRBV14 with TRBJ2-1; a weak D match, TRBD2 (5 bases). The CDR3 consists of 14 residues. Trimming cost V 2 bases and J 6 bases, with 11 bases left between them. Germline V gene data show CDR1 as SGHDN and CDR2 as FVKESK. As DNA, the CDR3 is TGTGCCAGCAGCCAACACAGAGGACTCAATGAGCAGTTCTTC. As protein: CASSQHRGLNEQFF.

This clonotype was observed a handful of times. The gene calls are TRBV5-6 and TRBJ2-3; the D gene is possibly TRBD1 (5 bases). This CDR3 is 15 amino acids long. The germline V gene encodes CDR1 SGHDT and CDR2 YYEEEE. V was pared by 3 bases and J by 6 bases, with 17 bases between. As DNA, the CDR3 is TGTGCCAGCAGCTCGTCAGCTACAGGTGCGGATACGCAGTATTTT. It is translated as CASSSSATGADTQYF. Full variable domain (rest looked up from reference TRBV5-6 and TRBJ2-3): DAGVTQSPTHLIKTRGQQVTLRCSPKSGHDTVSWYQQALGQGPQFIFQYYEEEERQRGNFPDRFSGHQFPNYSSELNVNALLLGDSALYLCASSSSATGADTQYFGPGTRLTVL.

This clonotype occurred a few times. V gene TRBV6-1 combines with J gene TRBJ1-1; D is possibly TRBD1 (5 bases). The CDR3 spans 13 residues. Trimming cost V 6 bases and J 0 bases, with 8 bases left between them. Germline V gene sequence: CDR1 MNHNS, CDR2 SASEGT. The CDR3 sequence is CASRGLLNTEAFF. The CDR3 DNA follows: TGTGCCAGCAGGGGACTTCTGAACACTGAAGCTTTCTTT.

This clonotype was seen repeatedly, ten times or more. This chain joins TRBV20-1 and TRBJ2-7, with TRBD2 matching 11 bases. Germline CDR1 and CDR2: DFQATT and SNEGSKA (reference sequence). V trimming: 3 bases; J trimming: 6 bases; junction bases outside the gene matches: 10. This CDR3 spans 15 amino acids. For the CDR3, the DNA is TGCAGTGCTAGTAATAGCGGGAGGGCCAAGGGCGAGCAGTACTTC. It translates to CSASNSGRAKGEQYF.

This clonotype has a handful of counts. The V call is TRBV7-9, the J call TRBJ1-5, with 8 nucleotides matching TRBD1. CDR3 length: 13 residues. Germline CDR1 reads SEHNR; CDR2 reads FQNEAQ (reference sequence). J gave up 10 bases and V 7 bases, and 9 bases lay outside the gene matches. CDR3 loop: CASTDRGSSPQHF. In DNA, the CDR3 is TGTGCCAGCACAGACAGGGGTTCGAGCCCCCAGCATTTT.

The V and J genes are TRBV15 and TRBJ2-4; D is uncertain. V gave up 0 bases and J gave up 11 bases, with 8 bases separating them. The CDR3 runs 12 residues. In germline, CDR1 is LNHNV, CDR2 YYDKDF (reference sequence). The CDR3 loop reads CATSRDRTLQYF. CDR3 in DNA: TGTGCCACCAGCAGAGATCGGACCCTTCAGTACTTC.

The chain recombines TRBV25-1 with TRBJ2-1, with 7 bases matching TRBD2. Trimming cost V 1 base and J 2 bases; bases outside gene matches: 8. Germline V gives CDR1 MGHDK, CDR2 SYGVNS. The CDR3 is 17 amino acids. For the CDR3, the DNA is TGTGCCAGCAGTGAATCTATTTTAGCGGGTACCTACAATGAGCAGTTCTTC. This sequence encodes CASSESILAGTYNEQFF.

This clonotype was seen only a few times. V gene TRBV21-1 combines with J gene TRBJ1-2. TRBV21-1 constitutes a pseudogene. The CDR3 length is 14 residues. CDR3 in DNA: TGTGCCAGCAGCAAAGGGCCAGGTTATTATGGCTACACCTTC. It yields the protein CASSKGPGYYGYTF.

The chain couples TRBV5-1 to TRBJ2-3; 9 bases fit TRBD2. The V and J ends lost 0 bases and 4 bases, in that order; junction bases with no gene match: 3. The CDR3 has 15 amino acids. Germline loops: CDR1 SGHRS, CDR2 YFSETQ. CDR3 in DNA: TGCGCCAGCAGCTTGGATAGCGGGAGCCCAGATACGCAGTATTTT. Translating gives CASSLDSGSPDTQYF.

The table lists this clonotype with many counts. This chain uses TRBV20-1 with TRBJ2-4; D might be TRBD1 (6 bases). The CDR3 sequence is 13 residues long. The V and J ends lost 3 bases and 5 bases respectively, with 11 bases between them. From germline, CDR1 is DFQATT and CDR2 SNEGSKA (reference sequence). Here the CDR3 DNA reads TGCAGTGCTAGGAAGGGGGTTCAAAACATTCAGTACTTC. Protein: CSARKGVQNIQYF.

This clonotype was observed a handful of times. The J gene is TRBJ2-5, the V gene TRBV2, with D unresolved. V was pared by 6 bases and J by 2 bases, with 4 bases between. The CDR3 length is 11 residues. The germline gives CDR1 SNHLY, CDR2 FYNNEI. The CDR3 loop reads CASRVQETQYF. The CDR3 DNA reads TGTGCCAGCAGGGTGCAAGAGACCCAGTACTTC. Looking up the rest from reference TRBV2 and TRBJ2-5 gives the full variable domain: EPEVTQTPSHQVTQMGQEVILRCVPISNHLYFYWYRQILGQKVEFLVSFYNNEISEKSEIFDDQFSVERPDGSNFTLKIRSTKLEDSAMYFCASRVQETQYFGPGTRLLVL.

This clonotype was recorded a few times. This rearrangement joins TRBV5-5 to TRBJ1-1; D gene ambiguous. Germline-derived CDR1 and CDR2 are SGHKS and YYEKEE (reference sequence). CDR3 length: 14 amino acids. Between the trimmed V and J ends, which lost 1 base and 7 bases, there was a span of 14 bases. CDR3 amino acids: CASSLWVSEIEAFF. The CDR3 DNA reads TGTGCCAGCAGCTTGTGGGTGTCAGAGATTGAAGCTTTCTTT.

In its sample, this clonotype was seen a few times. This chain joins TRBV20-1 and TRBJ2-1, with 7 positions matching TRBD2. Unmatched junction bases numbered 9, after V lost 7 bases and J lost 9 bases. The CDR3 runs 12 residues. Germline CDR1 DFQATT, CDR2 SNEGSKA (reference sequence). CDR3 nucleotides: TGCAGTGAGGGGACTACCGGTATTGAGCAGTTCTTC. It yields the protein CSEGTTGIEQFF.

The chain joins TRBV2 to TRBJ1-1, with D possibly TRBD1 on 5 matching bases. With 3 bases removed from V and 10 bases from J, the gap between germline ends came to 12 bases. This CDR3 contains 12 residues. Per germline, CDR1 SNHLY and CDR2 FYNNEI. DNA for the CDR3: TGTGCCAGCAGTGACACGGACAACCCAGCTTTCTTT. Translation: CASSDTDNPAFF. Based on the CDR3 plus reference TRBV2 and TRBJ1-1, the full variable domain is EPEVTQTPSHQVTQMGQEVILRCVPISNHLYFYWYRQILGQKVEFLVSFYNNEISEKSEIFDDQFSVERPDGSNFTLKIRSTKLEDSAMYFCASSDTDNPAFFGQGTRLTVV.

There are a few counts of this clonotype. The J gene is TRBJ2-7, the V gene TRBV12-3 or TRBV12-4; 12 positions agree with TRBD2. The CDR3 spans 14 residues. With 4 bases clipped from V and 6 bases from J, the junction kept 4 bases outside the gene matches. CDR3 in DNA: TGTGCCAGCAGTTCTAGCGGGAGGGCGGGCGAGCAGTACTTC. Its protein product is CASSSSGRAGEQYF.

Note on this clonotype: The junction departs from germline at one end; a sequencing error may be responsible. V gene TRBV5-4 combines with J gene TRBJ2-6, with 7 bases that match TRBD1. Germline assignment: CDR1 SGHNT and CDR2 YYREEE (reference sequence). The CDR3 totals 15 residues. The CDR3, as DNA: TGTGCCATCAGCTTACCGGGACAGGGGGCCAACGTCCTGACTTTC. It codes for CAISLPGQGANVLTF.

This rearrangement joins TRBV28 to TRBJ2-1, with TRBD2 as a possible D gene (5 bases). The germline V gene has CDR1 MDHEN and CDR2 SYDVKM. The CDR3 spans 16 residues. The V end was cut by 3 bases, the J end by 6 bases, with 18 bases between. Written as DNA, the CDR3 is TGTGCCAGCAGTTTCCCTCAAAGCTCTGCGGGCAATGAGCAGTTCTTC. Its protein product is CASSFPQSSAGNEQFF.

This clonotype was observed a few times. This rearrangement joins TRBV7-2 to TRBJ2-4; D may match TRBD1 or TRBD2 (5 bases each). The germline gives CDR1 SGHTA, CDR2 FQGNSA. Trimming pared 6 bases from V and 2 bases from J, leaving 11 bases between. There are 14 residues in the CDR3. The CDR3 DNA sequence: TGTGCCAGCAGGGGGGATGGATCCAAAAACATTCAGTACTTC. Amino acid sequence: CASRGDGSKNIQYF.

There are a few counts of this clonotype. In DNA, the CDR3 is TGCGCCAGCAGCCAAGTCGCCTCCGTGAATGAGCAGTTCTTC. Encoded protein: CASSQVASVNEQFF. The rearrangement links TRBV4-1 to TRBJ2-1, with D hard to call. The CDR3 length is 14 residues. Trimming removed 1 base at V and 7 bases at J, with 11 bases between. Germline V gene lookup returns CDR1 MGHRA and CDR2 YSYEKL.

The chain has TRBV9 and TRBJ1-1, with D hard to call. Germline V gives CDR1 SGDLS, CDR2 YYNGEE. CDR3 length: 13 residues. V was pared by 0 bases and J by 5 bases, with 8 bases between. The CDR3 is CASSVEGGTEAFF. The CDR3 DNA sequence: TGTGCCAGCAGCGTAGAGGGAGGGACTGAAGCTTTCTTT.

The chain recombines TRBV3-1 with TRBJ2-2, with D possibly being TRBD1 (5 bases). The V end was cut by 6 bases, the J end by 6 bases, with 14 bases between. Germline V lookup: CDR1 LGHDT, CDR2 YNNKEL (reference sequence). The CDR3 consists of 14 residues. In nucleotides, the CDR3 is TGTGCCAGCAGTTTAAAGGGGCTACCCGGGGAGCTGTTTTTT. It yields the protein CASSLKGLPGELFF.

This clonotype has more than one count but fewer than ten. This rearrangement joins TRBV28 to TRBJ1-4; 7 nucleotides agree with TRBD1. This CDR3 comprises 15 residues. Per germline, CDR1 MDHEN and CDR2 SYDVKM. V gave up 6 bases and J gave up 8 bases; unmatched junction bases: 12. As DNA, the CDR3 is TGTGCCAGCAGGACCGAGGGGGCCGGGTGGGAAAAACTGTTTTTT. Its translation: CASRTEGAGWEKLFF.

This chain links TRBV20-1 with TRBJ1-5; D not certain. Trimming removed 0 bases at V and 4 bases at J, with 4 bases between. In germline, CDR1 is DFQATT, CDR2 SNEGSKA (reference sequence). The CDR3 runs 12 residues. The CDR3 sequence is CSARDVNQPQHF. DNA for the CDR3: TGCAGTGCTAGAGATGTGAATCAGCCCCAGCATTTT.

This clonotype was counted many times. J is TRBJ2-3 and V is TRBV7-9, with TRBD1 matching 7 bases. V trimming: 4 bases; J trimming: 0 bases; junction bases outside the gene matches: 1. CDR3 length: 14 residues. Germline CDR1 and CDR2: SEHNR and FQNEAQ (reference sequence). The CDR3 DNA reads TGTGCCAGCAGCTGGACAGGCAGCACAGATACGCAGTATTTT. This codes for CASSWTGSTDTQYF.

V is TRBV20-1 and J is TRBJ1-6, with 8 positions matching TRBD1. Germline V gene lookup returns CDR1 DFQATT and CDR2 SNEGSKA (reference sequence). J gave up 8 bases and V 3 bases, and 3 bases lay outside the gene matches. CDR3 length equals 13 residues. The CDR3 region is CSARGQADSPLHF. The CDR3 nucleotides are TGCAGTGCTAGGGGACAGGCTGATTCACCCCTCCACTTT.

This clonotype was seen more than once but under ten times. The J gene is TRBJ1-1, the V gene TRBV12-3 or TRBV12-4, with a possible D match to TRBD1 (6 bases). The length of the CDR3 is 14 residues. Trimming took off 3 bases at V and 4 bases at J, with 12 bases between the two ends. The CDR3 sequence: CASSLQGSATEAFF. The CDR3 nucleotides are TGTGCCAGCAGTTTGCAGGGGTCGGCCACTGAAGCTTTCTTT.

This clonotype was seen many times. V gene TRBV27 combines with J gene TRBJ2-5, with TRBD2 identical over 8 bases. Germline lookup yields CDR1 MNHEY and CDR2 SMNVEV (reference sequence). The V segment lost 0 bases and the J segment 5 bases; nucleotides outside the gene matches: 5. This CDR3 is built from 15 residues. The CDR3 DNA sequence: TGTGCCAGCAGTTTATCGGTACTAGCGGAGGAGACCCAGTACTTC. Translated, it gives CASSLSVLAEETQYF.

The chain recombines TRBV20-1 with TRBJ1-2; TRBD1 is a possible D gene (5 bases). The V end lost 6 bases, the J end lost 3 bases, and 17 bases lay between the germline ends. CDR3 length equals 14 residues. Germline V CDR1 and CDR2: DFQATT, SNEGSKA (reference sequence). Here the CDR3 DNA reads TGCAGTGCCGAACCGGGGAGGGGTGACTATGGCTACACCTTC. It yields the protein CSAEPGRGDYGYTF.

This rearrangement joins TRBV27 to TRBJ2-5; D is uncertain. Between the trimmed V and J ends, which lost 4 bases and 5 bases, there was a span of 14 bases. Germline CDR1 reads MNHEY; CDR2 reads SMNVEV (reference sequence). This CDR3 comprises 14 residues. The chain's CDR3 is CASSYASSKETQYF. The CDR3 nucleotides are TGTGCCAGCAGTTACGCCTCCTCGAAGGAGACCCAGTACTTC.

In its sample, this clonotype was seen a few times. This chain connects TRBV13 to TRBJ2-7; no clear D. The CDR3 loop spans 13 amino acids. Trimming shortened V by 1 base and J by 7 bases, and 11 bases separated the two germline ends. CDR1 is PRHDT and CDR2 is FYEKMQ in the germline V gene (reference sequence). The CDR3 nucleotides are TGTGCCAGCAGCTTAGAGTCGAGCCGGGAGCAGTACTTC. Its translation: CASSLESSREQYF.